The clone carrying this T cell receptor beta chain was observed a handful of times. Its specificity is not known. As for time point: persistent/refractory GD, antithyroid drugs over 5 years with positive TRAb. The TCR library was prepared using RNA isolated from PBMCs. Sequencing libraries for TCR beta were prepared with iRepertoire HTBI primers and Arm-PCR of CDR3 regions. One entry per CDR3 protein results from TCRdb running MiXCR on the multiplex PCR reads. The data contain 600,000 to 850,000 distinct CDR3 sequences, 25% to 30% of them singletons. These data come from a study of regulatory T cells in long-lasting Graves disease. Study-wide background: The definition of persistent Graves' disease was over 5 years of antithyroid drugs with positive TSH receptor antibodies. General study results and limits: Public clonotype sharing was higher in persistent than newly diagnosed patients.

This TCR was recovered from a female donor with Graves disease. Source: peripheral blood mononuclear cells (PBMCs), taken when the disease was refractory, from a patient treated with antithyroid drugs.

The CDR3 coding sequence is TGTGCCAGCAGCTTGGGGAGGGGGGGCCAATGGAATTCACCCCTCCACTTT. Its translation is CASSLGRGGQWNSPLHF. The chain combines TRBV11-2 with TRBJ1-6; D is possibly TRBD1 (6 bases). The V end lost 3 bases, the J end lost 7 bases, and 19 bases lay between the germline ends. The CDR3 runs 17 residues. Germline V CDR1 and CDR2: SGHAT, FQNNGV.